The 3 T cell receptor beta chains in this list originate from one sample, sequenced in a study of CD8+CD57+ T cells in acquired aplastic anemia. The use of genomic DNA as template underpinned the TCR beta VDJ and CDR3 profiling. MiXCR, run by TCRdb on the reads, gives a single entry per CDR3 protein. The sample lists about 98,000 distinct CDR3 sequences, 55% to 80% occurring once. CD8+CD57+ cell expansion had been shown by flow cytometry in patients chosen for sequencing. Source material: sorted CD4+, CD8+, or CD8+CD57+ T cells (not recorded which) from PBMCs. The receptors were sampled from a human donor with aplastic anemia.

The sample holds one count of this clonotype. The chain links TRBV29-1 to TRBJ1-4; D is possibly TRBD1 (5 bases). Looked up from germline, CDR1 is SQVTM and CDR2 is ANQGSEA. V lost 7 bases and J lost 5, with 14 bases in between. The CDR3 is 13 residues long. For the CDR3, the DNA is TGCAGCGGCTGGTCAGGGCCAAATGAAAAACTGTTTTTT. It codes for CSGWSGPNEKLFF.

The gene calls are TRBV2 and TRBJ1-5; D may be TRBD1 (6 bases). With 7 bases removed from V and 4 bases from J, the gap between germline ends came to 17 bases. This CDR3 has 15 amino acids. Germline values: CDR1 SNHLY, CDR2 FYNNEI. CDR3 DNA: TGTGCCAGCACCGCCCGGATACAGGGAAATCAGCCCCAGCATTTT. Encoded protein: CASTARIQGNQPQHF.

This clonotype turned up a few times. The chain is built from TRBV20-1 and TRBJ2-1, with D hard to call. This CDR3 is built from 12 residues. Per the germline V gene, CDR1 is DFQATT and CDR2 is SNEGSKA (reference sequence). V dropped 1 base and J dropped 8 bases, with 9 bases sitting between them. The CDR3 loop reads CSARGDLDEQFF. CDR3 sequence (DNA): TGCAGTGCTAGAGGGGATCTGGATGAGCAGTTCTTC.